A selection of T cell receptor beta chains follows, all from one sample in a study of T cell changes during pregnancy in multiple sclerosis. Method: immunoSEQ multiplex PCR; TCRdb's copy keeps in-frame clones and lacks some. The data contain around 43,000 clones, 85% to 90% of them seen just once; the ten biggest clones take up about 1.2%. The sequencing here drew on CD4+ T cells from peripheral blood mononuclear cells, taken in the first trimester of pregnancy. Every receptor here comes from a female donor with multiple sclerosis, enrolled in a pregnancy study. CDR3s include the opening cysteine and the closing phenylalanine or tryptophan. D genes are given only for firm matches. Size tells how often a clone was seen (once, few, many) or the class of an expanded clone, and some rows leave it out.

cdr3_nt: TGTGCCAGCAGTGACCAGGGGGCGCGAGGTAATGAGCAGTTCTTC; cdr3_aa: CASSDQGARGNEQFF; cdr3_length: 15; j_call: TRBJ2-1; v_call: TRBV6-4; clone_size: -; d_call: TRBD1
cdr3_nt: TGTGCCAGCAGCTTATCCCGGGAAGAGACCCAGTACTTC; cdr3_aa: CASSLSREETQYF; cdr3_length: 13; j_call: TRBJ2-5; v_call: TRBV11-1; clone_size: few; d_call: -
cdr3_nt: TGCGCCAGCAGGGAGGGACAGGCGAACACCGGGGAGCTGTTTTTT; cdr3_aa: CASREGQANTGELFF; cdr3_length: 15; j_call: TRBJ2-2; v_call: TRBV10-1; clone_size: -; d_call: TRBD1
cdr3_nt: TGTGCCTGGAGACCTCGGACAGGGGAGAGTCAGCCCCAGCATTTT; cdr3_aa: CAWRPRTGESQPQHF; cdr3_length: 15; j_call: TRBJ1-5; v_call: TRBV30; clone_size: -; d_call: TRBD1
cdr3_nt: TGCGCCAGCAGCCCGGACTCCCTGAACAATGAGCAGTTCTTC; cdr3_aa: CASSPDSLNNEQFF; cdr3_length: 14; j_call: TRBJ2-1; v_call: TRBV5-1; clone_size: -; d_call: -
cdr3_nt: TGTGCCAGCAGCCAAGTGTCGGCGACAGGGGCTGGAAACACCATATATTTT; cdr3_aa: CASSQVSATGAGNTIYF; cdr3_length: 17; j_call: TRBJ1-3; v_call: TRBV4-2; clone_size: -; d_call: TRBD1
cdr3_nt: TGTGCCAGCCTCCGGAGGAGGGGATCCACAGATACGCAGTATTTT; cdr3_aa: CASLRRRGSTDTQYF; cdr3_length: 15; j_call: TRBJ2-3; v_call: TRBV27; clone_size: -; d_call: -
cdr3_nt: TGTGCCAGCAGCCAAGATCTAGCGGAAATCAAAAACATTCAGTACTTC; cdr3_aa: CASSQDLAEIKNIQYF; cdr3_length: 16; j_call: TRBJ2-4; v_call: TRBV4-2; clone_size: -; d_call: TRBD2
cdr3_nt: TGTGCCAGCAGTGAGTGGCTAGCGGGAGGGTACAATGAGCAGTTCTTC; cdr3_aa: CASSEWLAGGYNEQFF; cdr3_length: 16; j_call: TRBJ2-1; v_call: TRBV2; clone_size: -; d_call: TRBD2
cdr3_nt: TGCAGCGTGGGGACAGAAGAGCAGTACTTC; cdr3_aa: CSVGTEEQYF; cdr3_length: 10; j_call: TRBJ2-7; v_call: TRBV29-1; clone_size: -; d_call: TRBD1
cdr3_nt: TGTGCCAGCTCACCACTACTAGCGGGACGGTACGGAAATGAGCAGTTCTTC; cdr3_aa: CASSPLLAGRYGNEQFF; cdr3_length: 17; j_call: TRBJ2-1; v_call: TRBV18; clone_size: -; d_call: TRBD2
cdr3_nt: TGCGCCAGCAGCCCCGGGGGGGCAGGAAACACCATATATTTT; cdr3_aa: CASSPGGAGNTIYF; cdr3_length: 14; j_call: TRBJ1-3; v_call: TRBV5-1; clone_size: -; d_call: -
cdr3_nt: TGTGCCAGCAACTACCAAGCGGGAGGAAAAGAGACCCAGTACTTC; cdr3_aa: CASNYQAGGKETQYF; cdr3_length: 15; j_call: TRBJ2-5; v_call: TRBV6-5; clone_size: -; d_call: TRBD2
cdr3_nt: TGTGCCAGCAGCTCACGGACTAGCGGGAGTGAACAAGAGACCCAGTACTTC; cdr3_aa: CASSSRTSGSEQETQYF; cdr3_length: 17; j_call: TRBJ2-5; v_call: TRBV7-4; clone_size: once; d_call: TRBD2
cdr3_nt: TGTGCCATCAGTGAGTCCGGGACAGGGAACACTGAAGCTTTCTTT; cdr3_aa: CAISESGTGNTEAFF; cdr3_length: 15; j_call: TRBJ1-1; v_call: TRBV10-3; clone_size: few; d_call: TRBD1
cdr3_nt: TGTGCCAGCAGTGATCATACTAGCGGCACCGGGGAGCTGTTTTTT; cdr3_aa: CASSDHTSGTGELFF; cdr3_length: 15; j_call: TRBJ2-2; v_call: TRBV25-1; clone_size: -; d_call: TRBD2
cdr3_nt: TGTGCCAGCAGCCCCGGCCGGCTAGCGGGAGGTTTCGCCTACAATGAGCAGTTCTTC; cdr3_aa: CASSPGRLAGGFAYNEQFF; cdr3_length: 19; j_call: TRBJ2-1; v_call: TRBV5-6; clone_size: -; d_call: TRBD2
cdr3_nt: TGCGCCAGCAGGGCCGGGACAGGGGGTGAGAAGACCCAGTACTTC; cdr3_aa: CASRAGTGGEKTQYF; cdr3_length: 15; j_call: TRBJ2-5; v_call: TRBV10-2; clone_size: -; d_call: TRBD1
cdr3_nt: TGCGCCAGCAGTTTTGGTGGGGGGTTCTCAACTAATGAAAAACTGTTTTTT; cdr3_aa: CASSFGGGFSTNEKLFF; cdr3_length: 17; j_call: TRBJ1-4; v_call: TRBV5-1; clone_size: -; d_call: -
cdr3_nt: TGTGCCAGCAGCGCACAGACAGGAGGTTGGGCAGATACGCAGTATTTT; cdr3_aa: CASSAQTGGWADTQYF; cdr3_length: 16; j_call: TRBJ2-3; v_call: TRBV2; clone_size: -; d_call: -
cdr3_nt: TGTGCCAGCAGTTACTCCCCGACGGGGGAAGGGTATGGCTACACCTTC; cdr3_aa: CASSYSPTGEGYGYTF; cdr3_length: 16; j_call: TRBJ1-2; v_call: TRBV6-5; clone_size: -; d_call: -
cdr3_nt: TGTGCCTGGAGTCCACCTAAAACGGGCGAGCAGTACTTC; cdr3_aa: CAWSPPKTGEQYF; cdr3_length: 13; j_call: TRBJ2-7; v_call: TRBV30; clone_size: once; d_call: -
cdr3_nt: TGTGCCAGTAGTTTCGCCGGGACAGTGCATGGCTACACCTTC; cdr3_aa: CASSFAGTVHGYTF; cdr3_length: 14; j_call: TRBJ1-2; v_call: TRBV19; clone_size: -; d_call: TRBD1
cdr3_nt: TGTGCCAGCAGTCCGGGGTCGTTTACGATCCATGGCTACACCTTC; cdr3_aa: CASSPGSFTIHGYTF; cdr3_length: 15; j_call: TRBJ1-2; v_call: TRBV2; clone_size: -; d_call: -
cdr3_nt: TGCAGCGTTGACCAGGGGGCGGGTGAGCAGTTCTTC; cdr3_aa: CSVDQGAGEQFF; cdr3_length: 12; j_call: TRBJ2-1; v_call: TRBV29-1; clone_size: medium-sized; d_call: TRBD1
cdr3_nt: TGTGCCAGTAGTGTCACTAGCGGGAGTGGAAATGAGCAGTTCTTC; cdr3_aa: CASSVTSGSGNEQFF; cdr3_length: 15; j_call: TRBJ2-1; v_call: TRBV19; clone_size: -; d_call: TRBD2
cdr3_nt: TGTGCCAGTAGGGTATCAGGGGTCAGCAATCAGCCCCAGCATTTT; cdr3_aa: CASRVSGVSNQPQHF; cdr3_length: 15; j_call: TRBJ1-5; v_call: TRBV19; clone_size: many; d_call: -
cdr3_nt: TGTGCCAGCAGCCGCACAGGGTCGAGAGAGACCCAGTACTTC; cdr3_aa: CASSRTGSRETQYF; cdr3_length: 14; j_call: TRBJ2-5; v_call: TRBV14; clone_size: -; d_call: -
cdr3_nt: TGTGCCAGCAGCTTGGAAGAAGAGACAGGGACTCCTGAAGCTTTCTTT; cdr3_aa: CASSLEEETGTPEAFF; cdr3_length: 16; j_call: TRBJ1-1; v_call: TRBV11-1; clone_size: -; d_call: TRBD1
cdr3_nt: TGTGCCACGGGGAGAGACGGGACTAGCGTCGATGAGCAGTTCTTC; cdr3_aa: CATGRDGTSVDEQFF; cdr3_length: 15; j_call: TRBJ2-1; v_call: TRBV10-3; clone_size: -; d_call: TRBD2
cdr3_nt: TGTGCCAGCTCACAAGACAGGGAAGCTGAAGCTTTCTTT; cdr3_aa: CASSQDREAEAFF; cdr3_length: 13; j_call: TRBJ1-1; v_call: TRBV18; clone_size: few; d_call: TRBD1
cdr3_nt: TGTGCCAGCAGCCCCCAACAGGATCAGCCCCAGCATTTT; cdr3_aa: CASSPQQDQPQHF; cdr3_length: 13; j_call: TRBJ1-5; v_call: TRBV7-2; clone_size: -; d_call: -
cdr3_nt: TGTGCCATCAGGAAGGGGGAGGGGGATGAGCAGTTCTTC; cdr3_aa: CAIRKGEGDEQFF; cdr3_length: 13; j_call: TRBJ2-1; v_call: TRBV10-3; clone_size: -; d_call: -
cdr3_nt: TGCAGTGCTAGAGATTTCTATGAGCAGTTCTTC; cdr3_aa: CSARDFYEQFF; cdr3_length: 11; j_call: TRBJ2-1; v_call: TRBV20-1; clone_size: -; d_call: -
cdr3_nt: TGCGCCAGCAGCCATGGACTAGCGGGATCCACAGATACGCAGTATTTT; cdr3_aa: CASSHGLAGSTDTQYF; cdr3_length: 16; j_call: TRBJ2-3; v_call: TRBV5-1; clone_size: once; d_call: TRBD2
cdr3_nt: TGTGCCAGCAGTGAGAACAGTCCATATGGCTACACCTTC; cdr3_aa: CASSENSPYGYTF; cdr3_length: 13; j_call: TRBJ1-2; v_call: TRBV2; clone_size: -; d_call: -
cdr3_nt: TGTGCCAGCAGCGTCTCAGGGGCTAGCAATCAGCCCCAGCATTTT; cdr3_aa: CASSVSGASNQPQHF; cdr3_length: 15; j_call: TRBJ1-5; v_call: TRBV9; clone_size: -; d_call: -
cdr3_nt: TGCAGCGTTGTTGGGCTAGCAGACCAAGAGACCCAGTACTTC; cdr3_aa: CSVVGLADQETQYF; cdr3_length: 14; j_call: TRBJ2-5; v_call: TRBV29-1; clone_size: -; d_call: -
cdr3_nt: TGTGCCAGCAGCTTAGAGGCCAGGTCCTACGAGCAGTACTTC; cdr3_aa: CASSLEARSYEQYF; cdr3_length: 14; j_call: TRBJ2-7; v_call: TRBV7-8; clone_size: few; d_call: -
cdr3_nt: TGTGCCTGGGGTTCTGGGCTAGCGGGACACTACGAGCAGTACTTC; cdr3_aa: CAWGSGLAGHYEQYF; cdr3_length: 15; j_call: TRBJ2-7; v_call: TRBV30; clone_size: -; d_call: TRBD2
cdr3_nt: TGTGCCAGCAGTTACAGGACAGGGGGCGCGAATGGCTACACCTTC; cdr3_aa: CASSYRTGGANGYTF; cdr3_length: 15; j_call: TRBJ1-2; v_call: TRBV6-6; clone_size: -; d_call: TRBD1
cdr3_nt: TGTGCCTGGAGTGCAAATAGCGCGGGGGAAGCTTTCTTT; cdr3_aa: CAWSANSAGEAFF; cdr3_length: 13; j_call: TRBJ1-1; v_call: TRBV30; clone_size: -; d_call: -
cdr3_nt: TGTGCCAGCAGTCTAACTCATGAAGCTTTCTTT; cdr3_aa: CASSLTHEAFF; cdr3_length: 11; j_call: TRBJ1-1; v_call: TRBV11-1; clone_size: -; d_call: -
cdr3_nt: TGTGCCAGCAGTTTATTCCAGGCGAGCTCCTACGAGCAGTACTTC; cdr3_aa: CASSLFQASSYEQYF; cdr3_length: 15; j_call: TRBJ2-7; v_call: TRBV27; clone_size: -; d_call: -
cdr3_nt: TGCGCCAGCAGCTTGGCAGCGGGCTCCTACAATGAGCAGTTCTTC; cdr3_aa: CASSLAAGSYNEQFF; cdr3_length: 15; j_call: TRBJ2-1; v_call: TRBV5-1; clone_size: -; d_call: -
cdr3_nt: TGTGCCAGCAGCTTGGCAGGGCCGGCGACAGGGAGCTCCTACGAGCAGTACTTC; cdr3_aa: CASSLAGPATGSSYEQYF; cdr3_length: 18; j_call: TRBJ2-7; v_call: TRBV5-6; clone_size: -; d_call: TRBD1
cdr3_nt: TGTGCCATCAGTGAGGGAGACAGGTTGAACACTGAAGCTTTCTTT; cdr3_aa: CAISEGDRLNTEAFF; cdr3_length: 15; j_call: TRBJ1-1; v_call: TRBV10-3; clone_size: once; d_call: -
cdr3_nt: TGTGCCAGCAGGTTACAGGGTGCGGACGAGCAGTACTTC; cdr3_aa: CASRLQGADEQYF; cdr3_length: 13; j_call: TRBJ2-7; v_call: TRBV5-4; clone_size: -; d_call: -
cdr3_nt: TGCAGCGTTGAGGGACAGGAAGAAGAAAAACTGTTTTTT; cdr3_aa: CSVEGQEEEKLFF; cdr3_length: 13; j_call: TRBJ1-4; v_call: TRBV29-1; clone_size: -; d_call: TRBD1
cdr3_nt: TGTGCCAGCAGACAGGGCTCTGGAAACACCATATATTTT; cdr3_aa: CASRQGSGNTIYF; cdr3_length: 13; j_call: TRBJ1-3; v_call: TRBV2; clone_size: -; d_call: -
cdr3_nt: TGTGCCAGCTCACCCGGACAGGGAGGCACAGATACGCAGTATTTT; cdr3_aa: CASSPGQGGTDTQYF; cdr3_length: 15; j_call: TRBJ2-3; v_call: TRBV18; clone_size: few; d_call: TRBD1